These T cell receptor beta chains were read from a single sample in a study of CD8 T cells in Susac syndrome. TCRdb re-derived calls from the immunoSEQ multiplex PCR reads in MiXCR, one entry per CDR3 protein. The table has roughly 150,000 distinct CDR3 sequences, nearly 97% seen once. Sample: CD8+ T cells from PBMCs. The origin of the receptors is a human donor with multiple sclerosis. CDR3s include the opening cysteine and the closing phenylalanine or tryptophan. D genes are given only for firm matches. The listing skips clone size in some rows; elsewhere it reads once, few, many or a size class.

>.|TRBV7-9|.|TRBJ1-4
TGTGCCAGCAGTCGCGGATCGGGAGAAAAACTGTTTTTT
CASSRGSGEKLFF
>TRBD2|TRBV15|.|TRBJ2-3
TGTGCCACCGGCCAGCGGGGAACCCCAGATACGCAGTATTTT
CATGQRGTPDTQYF
>TRBD2|TRBV3-1|.|TRBJ2-1
TGTGCCAGCAGCCAAGGCGGGAGCTCCTACAATGAGCAGTTCTTC
CASSQGGSSYNEQFF
>.|TRBV2|.|TRBJ1-2
TGTGCCAGCAGTTACACAGACAGGACAGATGGCTACACCTTC
CASSYTDRTDGYTF
>TRBD1|TRBV19|.|TRBJ1-1
TGTGCCAGTCAGAGGGGGACAGGACCCACTGAAGCTTTCTTT
CASQRGTGPTEAFF
>TRBD1|TRBV5-1|.|TRBJ2-2
TGCGCCAGCAGCTTCAGGGGGAGGGAGCTGTTTTTT
CASSFRGRELFF
>.|TRBV9|.|TRBJ2-2
TGTGCCAGCAGCGCCCCGTTGCGATCCGGGGCCGGGGAGCTGTTTTTT
CASSAPLRSGAGELFF
>TRBD1|TRBV27|few|TRBJ1-2
TGTGCCAGCAGTTCGGGACAGGGAGACGGCTACACCTTC
CASSSGQGDGYTF
>.|TRBV7-9|.|TRBJ2-3
TGTGCCAGCAGCCGGGGGGCCTCTAGCACAGATACGCAGTATTTT
CASSRGASSTDTQYF
>.|TRBV7-9|once|TRBJ2-1
TGTGCCAGCAGCTCACAGGGCTATGAGCAGTTCTTC
CASSSQGYEQFF
>.|TRBV27|.|TRBJ2-1
TGTGCCAGCAGTTTGTTCAGGGTGGACAATGAGCAGTTCTTC
CASSLFRVDNEQFF
>TRBD2|TRBV20-1|.|TRBJ2-7
TGCAGTGCTCATACTCGGGGGGGTTACGAGCAGTACTTC
CSAHTRGGYEQYF
>.|TRBV29-1|.|TRBJ2-7
TGCAGCGCTGGAGGCGGGTACGAGCAGTACTTC
CSAGGGYEQYF
>.|TRBV20-1|.|TRBJ2-1
TGCAGTGCTAGCTGGGAGCAGTTCTTC
CSASWEQFF
>.|TRBV19|few|TRBJ1-2
TGTGCCAGTGAAGGCTATGGCTACACCTTC
CASEGYGYTF
>.|TRBV7-9|.|TRBJ1-2
TGTGCCAGCAGCTTAGGAGGGTCCAAAGGATACACCTTC
CASSLGGSKGYTF
>.|TRBV13|.|TRBJ2-1
TGTGCCAGCAGCTCGTCTGGGGCTCGTGAGCAGTTCTTC
CASSSSGAREQFF
>.|TRBV27|few|TRBJ2-7
TGTGCCAGCAGTTTATCGGGAGGTAACGAGCAGTACTTC
CASSLSGGNEQYF
>.|TRBV12-3/TRBV12-4|.|TRBJ1-2
.
CASSSSGPRTYGYTF
>.|TRBV24-1|.|TRBJ2-1
TGTGCCACCAGTGATTTCCCCTACGGTGAGCAGTTCTTC
CATSDFPYGEQFF
>.|TRBV27|once|TRBJ1-1
TGTGCCAGTTCGGACGGAATGAACACTGAAGCTTTCTTT
CASSDGMNTEAFF
>.|TRBV18|few|TRBJ2-1
TGTGCCAGCTCACCACCTGGGAGCTCCTACAATGAGCAGTTCTTC
CASSPPGSSYNEQFF
>TRBD2|TRBV29-1|.|TRBJ2-3
TGCAGCGTTGAACCCCTAGCGGGGAGCACAGATACGCAGTATTTT
CSVEPLAGSTDTQYF
>TRBD1|TRBV27|.|TRBJ1-2
TGTGCCAGCAGTACACAGGGGGCTTTTGATGGCTACACCTTC
CASSTQGAFDGYTF
>.|TRBV15|.|TRBJ1-2
TGTGCCACCAGCCAACAGGGCCCGCTCTATGGCTACACCTTC
CATSQQGPLYGYTF
>.|TRBV6-5|.|TRBJ2-7
TGTGCCAGCAGTTACTCGAAAACTATTAGCGGCGGGCAGTACTTC
CASSYSKTISGGQYF
>.|TRBV9|.|TRBJ2-5
TGTGCCAGCAGCGTAGGGGCCAACTTGGAAGAGACCCAGTACTTC
CASSVGANLEETQYF
>.|TRBV7-9|once|TRBJ1-5
TGTGCCAGCAGCTTAGCGCAGCCCGTCGACGGAAGCAATCAGCCCCAGCATTTT
CASSLAQPVDGSNQPQHF
>.|TRBV2|.|TRBJ1-2
TGTGCCAGCAGCGATCTAGACGGAAACTATGGCTACACCTTC
CASSDLDGNYGYTF
>.|TRBV9|.|TRBJ2-4
TGTGCCAGCGCCGGGGGGCCAACAGCCAAAAACATTCAGTACTTC
CASAGGPTAKNIQYF
>TRBD1|TRBV15|.|TRBJ1-1
TGTGCCACCAGCAGAGATAGGGACAGGGGAGACACTGAAGCTTTCTTT
CATSRDRDRGDTEAFF
>TRBD1|TRBV4-1|.|TRBJ1-2
TGCGCCAGCAGCCAAGTTACAGGGGCCTTTTATGGCTACACCTTC
CASSQVTGAFYGYTF